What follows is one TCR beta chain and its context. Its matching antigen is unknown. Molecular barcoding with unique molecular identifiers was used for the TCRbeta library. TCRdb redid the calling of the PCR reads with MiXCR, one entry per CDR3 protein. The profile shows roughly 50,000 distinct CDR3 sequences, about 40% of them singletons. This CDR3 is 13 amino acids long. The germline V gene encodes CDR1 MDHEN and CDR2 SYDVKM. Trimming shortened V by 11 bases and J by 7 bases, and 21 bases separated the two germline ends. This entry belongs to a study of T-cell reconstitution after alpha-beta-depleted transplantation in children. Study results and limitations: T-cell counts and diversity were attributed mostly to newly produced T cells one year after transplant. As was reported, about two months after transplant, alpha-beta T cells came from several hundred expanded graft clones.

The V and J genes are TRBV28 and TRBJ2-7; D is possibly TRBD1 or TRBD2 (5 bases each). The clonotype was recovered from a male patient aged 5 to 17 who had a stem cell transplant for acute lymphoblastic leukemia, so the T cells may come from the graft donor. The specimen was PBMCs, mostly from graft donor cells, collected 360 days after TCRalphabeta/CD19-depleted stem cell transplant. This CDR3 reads CASRRGPREEQYF. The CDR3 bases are TGTGCCTCCCGAAGGGGACCTAGGGAGGAGCAGTACTTC.